The 29 T cell receptor beta chains below come from one sample, sequenced in a study of cytomegalovirus exposure and HLA in healthy donors. The PCR made use of 60 Vbeta and 13 Jbeta primers. TCRdb's table, derived via immunoSEQ multiplex PCR, lists solely in-frame clones and lacks some. The sample comprises about 89,000 clones, around 85% of which are singletons, and about 2.9% rests with the top ten. Sequencing used PBMCs. These receptors originate from a man aged 25 to 40 in good health and CMV-seronegative.

This chain connects TRBV20-1 to TRBJ1-2; D remains unclear. This CDR3 is built from 11 residues. V dropped 6 bases and J dropped 4 bases, with 9 bases sitting between them. The V gene's germline CDR1 is DFQATT and CDR2 SNEGSKA (reference sequence). CDR3: CSAGSSYGYTF. CDR3 sequence (DNA): TGCAGTGCCGGGAGTTCCTATGGCTACACCTTC.

This clone appeared a few times. The CDR3 loop reads CSVEDLQGRNTIYF. The CDR3, as DNA: TGCAGCGTTGAAGATTTACAGGGACGAAACACCATATATTTT. V usage is TRBV29-1 and J usage is TRBJ1-3, with D possibly matching TRBD1 (6 bases). Germline assignment: CDR1 SQVTM and CDR2 ANQGSEA. V was pared by 0 bases and J by 5 bases, with 11 bases between. This CDR3 contains 14 residues.

This clone was seen once. The CDR3 region is CASSQTEDRARVTDTQYF. The CDR3 region has the DNA TGCGCCAGCAGCCAAACTGAGGACAGGGCGAGAGTAACAGATACGCAGTATTTT. The gene calls are TRBV4-1 and TRBJ2-3, with 8 positions matching TRBD1. V was pared by 2 bases and J by 3 bases, with 13 bases of the junction left unmatched. This CDR3 region has 18 residues. Looked up from germline, CDR1 is MGHRA and CDR2 is YSYEKL.

This clone has just a few counts. V gene TRBV19 combines with J gene TRBJ1-1; possibly TRBD1 for D (5 bases). Trimming left V 8 bases short and J 3 bases short, with 13 bases between. The CDR3 is 13 amino acids. Germline-derived CDR1 and CDR2 are LNHDA and SQIVND (reference sequence). The CDR3 region has the DNA TGTGCCAGTGGCATCCGGGGGTACACTGAAGCTTTCTTT. Translated: CASGIRGYTEAFF.

There are a few counts of this clone. This rearrangement joins TRBV11-2 to TRBJ1-2; 9 bases match TRBD1. This CDR3 has 13 residues. V trimming: 6 bases; J trimming: 6 bases; junction bases outside the gene matches: 5. The germline gives CDR1 SGHAT, CDR2 FQNNGV. CDR3 protein: CASSQTGGDGYTF. For the CDR3, the DNA is TGTGCCAGCAGTCAAACAGGGGGCGATGGCTACACCTTC.

The chain is built from TRBV30 and TRBJ1-1; tentative D call: TRBD1 (6 bases). This CDR3 has 15 amino acids. V was trimmed by 4 bases and J by 1 base, leaving 16 bases between them. The germline CDR1 and CDR2 sequences are GTSNPN and SVGIG (reference sequence). The CDR3 sequence: CAWTALGGWNTEAFF. Written as DNA, the CDR3 is TGTGCCTGGACCGCCCTAGGGGGTTGGAACACTGAAGCTTTCTTT. The full variable domain, its missing parts supplied by reference TRBV30 and TRBJ1-1, is SQTIHQWPATLVQPVGSPLSLECTVEGTSNPNLYWYRQAAGRGLQLLFYSVGIGQISSEVPQNLSASRPQDRQFILSSKKLLLSDSGFYLCAWTALGGWNTEAFFGQGTRLTVV.

The J gene is TRBJ2-7, the V gene TRBV7-2; weak D call: TRBD1 (6 bases). Germline lookup yields CDR1 SGHTA and CDR2 FQGNSA. The CDR3 has 14 residues. Deletions cut 3 bases from V and 5 bases from J, with 14 bases between. CDR3 nucleotide sequence: TGTGCCAGCAGCTTCGGACAGCTCGCGAACGAGCAGTACTTC. As protein: CASSFGQLANEQYF.

The V call is TRBV5-6, the J call TRBJ2-1; TRBD1 agrees at 8 bases. After removal of 7 bases from V and 9 bases from J, the junction contained 9 bases not matched to a gene. Per the germline V gene, CDR1 is SGHDT and CDR2 is YYEEEE. This CDR3 contains 13 residues. This chain's CDR3 is CASEKTTGGEQFF. The CDR3 nucleotides are TGTGCCAGCGAAAAGACCACAGGGGGTGAGCAGTTCTTC. Based on the CDR3 plus reference TRBV5-6 and TRBJ2-1, the full variable domain is DAGVTQSPTHLIKTRGQQVTLRCSPKSGHDTVSWYQQALGQGPQFIFQYYEEEERQRGNFPDRFSGHQFPNYSSELNVNALLLGDSALYLCASEKTTGGEQFFGPGTRLTVL.

The rearrangement links TRBV6-5 to TRBJ2-5; TRBD1 matches at 8 bases. Germline trimming cut 5 bases from V and 4 bases from J; bases unmatched to any gene: 9. The CDR3 has 15 residues. The germline gives CDR1 MNHEY, CDR2 SVGAGI. The CDR3 sequence: CASSPPGQGGETQYF. DNA of the CDR3: TGTGCCAGCAGTCCACCTGGACAGGGAGGAGAGACCCAGTACTTC.

The rearrangement uses TRBV19 and TRBJ1-2; 9 bases fit TRBD1. The CDR3 runs to 15 residues. Trimming cost V 4 bases and J 3 bases; bases outside gene matches: 6. Germline V gene lookup returns CDR1 LNHDA and CDR2 SQIVND (reference sequence). The CDR3 DNA reads as TGTGCCAGTAGTACGGACAGGGGCTTTGACTATGGCTACACCTTC. It yields the protein CASSTDRGFDYGYTF.

The CDR3 DNA sequence: TGTGCCAGCAGCTTAGGCAGTAACACTGAAGCTTTCTTT. It yields the protein CASSLGSNTEAFF. This chain uses TRBV7-6 with TRBJ1-1; D not certain. The V gene lost 1 base and the J gene lost 2 bases, with 5 bases spanning the gap. Looked up from germline, CDR1 is SGHVS and CDR2 is FNYEAQ. The CDR3 is 13 residues long.

The rearrangement joins TRBV5-1 to TRBJ2-2, with 8 positions matching TRBD1. Per the germline V gene, CDR1 is SGHRS and CDR2 is YFSETQ. The V segment lost 3 bases and the J segment 3 bases; nucleotides outside the gene matches: 7. This CDR3 has 16 amino acids. The CDR3 sequence is CASSWSGQGDTGELFF. The CDR3 DNA sequence: TGCGCCAGCAGCTGGAGTGGACAGGGCGACACCGGGGAGCTGTTTTTT.

This clone was recorded only once. The genes are TRBV18 and TRBJ2-3, with D maybe TRBD1 (5 bases). V gave up 2 bases and J gave up 5 bases, with 8 bases separating them. This CDR3 comprises 13 residues. Germline V gives CDR1 KGHSH, CDR2 LQKENI. CDR3 in amino acids: CASSPGAGDTQYF. The CDR3 DNA sequence: TGTGCCAGCTCACCAGGGGCTGGAGATACGCAGTATTTT. Full variable domain (missing parts from reference TRBV18 and TRBJ2-3): NAGVMQNPRHLVRRRGQEARLRCSPMKGHSHVYWYRQLPEEGLKFMVYLQKENIIDESGMPKERFSAEFPKEGPSILRIQQVVRGDSAAYFCASSPGAGDTQYFGPGTRLTVL.

The CDR3 nucleotides read TGCAGCGTTAGCGGGACAATGAACACTGAAGCTTTCTTT. Translating gives CSVSGTMNTEAFF. The V call is TRBV29-1, the J call TRBJ1-1; D perhaps matches TRBD1 (6 bases). V dropped 5 bases and J dropped 0 bases, with 10 bases sitting between them. The V gene's germline CDR1 is SQVTM and CDR2 ANQGSEA. The CDR3 spans 13 residues.

The chain recombines TRBV5-5 with TRBJ2-2; D is ambiguous. Trimming took off 0 bases at V and 3 bases at J, with 9 bases between the two ends. Germline CDR1 reads SGHKS; CDR2 reads YYEKEE (reference sequence). The CDR3 runs 15 residues. The DNA of the CDR3 is TGTGCCAGCAGCTTGGGTTTGAGTTACACCGGGGAGCTGTTTTTT. As protein: CASSLGLSYTGELFF.

The chain recombines TRBV5-1 with TRBJ1-2, with TRBD1 matching over 8 bases. CDR1 and CDR2 from the germline V gene are SGHRS and YFSETQ. This CDR3 has 16 amino acids. V lost 3 bases to trimming and J lost 2 bases; unmatched junction nucleotides: 9. Here the CDR3 DNA reads TGCGCCAGCAGCTGGCCCTCGGACAGGGTGAACTATGGCTACACCTTC. Protein: CASSWPSDRVNYGYTF.

The chain employs TRBV30 and TRBJ1-1, with D maybe TRBD1 (5 bases). CDR1 and CDR2 (germline): GTSNPN, SVGIG (reference sequence). This CDR3 spans 14 amino acids. Trimming left V 5 bases short and J 2 bases short, with 15 bases between. The CDR3 loop reads CAWGPPRGNTEAFF. For the CDR3, the DNA is TGTGCCTGGGGTCCCCCAAGGGGAAACACTGAAGCTTTCTTT.

CDR3 coding DNA: TGTGCCAGTAGTATTTTAGGGGCCCGGAGCAATGAGCAGTTCTTC. It specifies CASSILGARSNEQFF. This chain uses TRBV19 with TRBJ2-1; D is perhaps TRBD1 (5 bases). V lost 3 bases and J 6 bases, leaving 15 bases between the germline ends. The length of the CDR3 is 15 residues. CDR1 is LNHDA, CDR2 SQIVND, per germline (reference sequence).

The chain uses TRBV5-8 and TRBJ1-1; 9 bases line up with TRBD1. The CDR3 length is 14 residues. V shed 0 bases, J shed 3 bases, and the junction held 0 bases outside the gene matches. Looked up from germline, CDR1 is SGHTS and CDR2 is YDEGEE. The CDR3 spells CASSLGTGDTEAFF. For the CDR3, the DNA is TGTGCCAGCAGCTTGGGGACAGGGGACACTGAAGCTTTCTTT.

The genes are TRBV5-1 and TRBJ2-2; 9 nucleotides match TRBD1. CDR1 and CDR2 from the germline V gene are SGHRS and YFSETQ. The CDR3 totals 16 residues. J was trimmed by 2 bases and V by 2 bases; bases with no gene match: 4. CDR3 region: CASSLTGGANTGELFF. For the CDR3, the DNA is TGCGCCAGCAGCTTAACAGGGGGCGCCAACACCGGGGAGCTGTTTTTT.

The chain carries TRBV27 and TRBJ2-2; the D gene is possibly TRBD1 (5 bases). Trimming stripped 5 bases from V and 3 bases from J, with 19 bases between. Germline CDR1 reads MNHEY; CDR2 reads SMNVEV (reference sequence). The CDR3 has 17 amino acids. The CDR3 nucleotides are TGTGCCAGCAGTGCAGACCCCCGGATAGGGGACACCGGGGAGCTGTTTTTT. Amino acid sequence: CASSADPRIGDTGELFF.

The rearrangement links TRBV5-1 to TRBJ2-2; 7 nucleotides align to TRBD1. The CDR3 is 14 amino acids. Germline values: CDR1 SGHRS, CDR2 YFSETQ. V dropped 8 bases and J dropped 3; count of bases not matched to a gene: 7. The CDR3 nucleotides are TGCGCCAGTTTCCGGGACAGTCACACCGGGGAGCTGTTTTTT. This codes for CASFRDSHTGELFF.

The chain is built from TRBV30 and TRBJ1-3; perhaps TRBD1 as D (5 bases). The CDR3 runs to 15 residues. Germline-derived CDR1 and CDR2 are GTSNPN and SVGIG (reference sequence). The germline V and J ends were trimmed by 0 bases and 4 bases, with 13 bases remaining between them. This chain's CDR3 is CAWSVDRTTGNTIYF. CDR3 nucleotide sequence: TGTGCCTGGAGTGTAGATAGGACAACCGGAAACACCATATATTTT.

This clone showed up just a few times. The chain carries TRBV9 and TRBJ2-3, with TRBD1 identical over 7 bases. This CDR3 has 16 amino acids. With V trimmed by 4 bases and J by 0 bases, 8 bases remained unmatched. CDR1 SGDLS and CDR2 YYNGEE come from the germline V gene. The CDR3 nucleotides read TGTGCCAGCAGCCCCCGGGGACAGACTAGCACAGATACGCAGTATTTT. Protein: CASSPRGQTSTDTQYF.

V is TRBV7-9 and J is TRBJ2-1; 9 bases fit TRBD2. Germline V gene lookup returns CDR1 SEHNR and CDR2 FQNEAQ (reference sequence). V trimming: 5 bases; J trimming: 7 bases; junction bases outside the gene matches: 12. The CDR3 totals 16 residues. The DNA of the CDR3 is TGTGCCAGCAGCCCCCGAGGGGCGGGGGGGAAAAATGAGCAGTTCTTC. It yields the protein CASSPRGAGGKNEQFF.

The CDR3 DNA reads as TGTGCCAGCAGTGAATGGGCTCCCAACAATGAGCAGTTCTTC. It yields the protein CASSEWAPNNEQFF. The chain couples TRBV2 to TRBJ2-1; D gene ambiguous. The length of the CDR3 is 14 residues. Germline values: CDR1 SNHLY, CDR2 FYNNEI. Trimming stripped 2 bases from V and 5 bases from J, with 10 bases between.

The J gene is TRBJ2-5, the V gene TRBV21-1; the listed D gene, TRBD2, was not tested against the DNA. TRBV21-1 represents a pseudogene. The CDR3 runs 15 residues. In nucleotides, the CDR3 is TGTGCCAGCAGCAAAGTCGGGATGGGCGAAGAGACCCAGTACTTC. It translates to CASSKVGMGEETQYF.

This clone was detected only a few times. V gene TRBV30 combines with J gene TRBJ1-4; the D is unclear. Germline CDR1 reads GTSNPN; CDR2 reads SVGIG (reference sequence). The CDR3 length is 13 residues. Trimming removed 0 bases at V and 8 bases at J, with 10 bases between. The CDR3 nucleotides are TGTGCCTGGAGTGTACAGTCGGGGGAAAAACTGTTTTTT. Translated: CAWSVQSGEKLFF.

This clone has only a few counts. The chain uses TRBV28 and TRBJ1-2; a weak D match, TRBD1 (6 bases). From germline, CDR1 is MDHEN and CDR2 SYDVKM. This CDR3 contains 15 residues. V shed 6 bases and J shed 0 bases, with 14 bases lying between them. The CDR3 nucleotides read TGTGCCAGCAGGCTAGGACAGCTATCTAACTATGGCTACACCTTC. It is translated as CASRLGQLSNYGYTF.